The 10 T cell receptor beta chains given below trace back to one sample, sequenced in a study of graft-versus-host responses after intestinal transplantation. The protocol was immunoSEQ multiplex PCR, while the TCRdb copy is restricted to in-frame clones and leaves out a portion. This table holds tens of thousands of clones, 91% found once. Their cognate antigens are unknown. The specimen comprised unstimulated CD4+ T cells sorted from spleen or lymph node cells, sampled before intestinal transplant. These receptors all stem from a human donor who received an intestinal transplant.

The chain joins TRBV6-6 to TRBJ1-1, with TRBD1 matching 7 bases. Germline CDR1 MNHNY, CDR2 SVGAGI (reference sequence). There are 14 residues in the CDR3. After removal of 10 bases from V and 4 bases from J, the junction contained 12 bases not matched to a gene. The CDR3 spells CATLPRGRATEAFF. CDR3 in DNA: TGTGCCACCCTGCCGAGGGGGCGGGCCACTGAAGCTTTCTTT.

This chain links TRBV19 with TRBJ1-1; no clear D. The CDR3 is made up of 12 amino acids. Germline V gene data show CDR1 as LNHDA and CDR2 as SQIVND (reference sequence). Trimming took 8 bases from V and 6 from J, leaving 13 bases between them. CDR3 sequence: CASDGRRSEAFF. CDR3 nucleotides: TGTGCCAGTGACGGGAGGCGGTCTGAAGCTTTCTTT.

The J gene is TRBJ2-3, the V gene TRBV7-6; 8 positions match TRBD2. Germline trimming cut 8 bases from V and 4 bases from J; bases unmatched to any gene: 8. The germline V gene encodes CDR1 SGHVS and CDR2 FNYEAQ. The CDR3 is 14 amino acids. The CDR3 DNA sequence: TGTGCCAGCTCACGGGGGGGAGGGGCAGATACGCAGTATTTT. Its protein product is CASSRGGGADTQYF.

This chain joins TRBV11-2 and TRBJ2-7; D is unresolved. The CDR3 loop spans 14 amino acids. Deletions cut 2 bases from V and 3 bases from J, with 11 bases between. CDR1 SGHAT and CDR2 FQNNGV come from the germline V gene. The CDR3 region is CASSLLSGNYEQYF. The CDR3 DNA is TGTGCCAGCAGCTTACTGTCAGGAAACTACGAGCAGTACTTC.

J is TRBJ2-3 and V is TRBV6-5; TRBD2 agrees at 8 bases. Germline trimming cut 0 bases from V and 2 bases from J; bases unmatched to any gene: 4. This CDR3 is 16 amino acids long. Germline V gene sequence: CDR1 MNHEY, CDR2 SVGAGI. This chain's CDR3 is CASSYSLAGLTDTQYF. The CDR3 DNA sequence: TGTGCCAGCAGTTACTCCCTAGCGGGCCTCACAGATACGCAGTATTTT.

The chain has TRBV12-5 and TRBJ1-2, with 8 nucleotides matching TRBD1. The CDR3 totals 16 residues. The germline CDR1 and CDR2 sequences are LGHNT and FRNRAP. J was trimmed by 3 bases and V by 2 bases; bases with no gene match: 8. The CDR3 protein is CASGLPPGTGDYGYTF. As DNA, the CDR3 is TGTGCTAGTGGTTTGCCACCCGGGACAGGAGACTATGGCTACACCTTC. The full variable domain, in which reference TRBV12-5 and TRBJ1-2 provide the parts outside the CDR3, is DARVTQTPRHKVTEMGQEVTMRCQPILGHNTVFWYRQTMMQGLELLAYFRNRAPLDDSGMPKDRFSAEMPDATLATLKIQPSEPRDSAVYFCASGLPPGTGDYGYTFGSGTRLTVV.

V is TRBV5-1 and J is TRBJ1-4, with D tentatively TRBD1 (6 bases). Per the germline V gene, CDR1 is SGHRS and CDR2 is YFSETQ. V was pared by 1 base and J by 8 bases, with 15 bases between. This CDR3 has 15 amino acids. The CDR3 loop reads CASSLSGNRGEKLFF. The CDR3 nucleotides are TGCGCCAGCAGCTTGTCAGGGAATAGGGGGGAAAAACTGTTTTTT.

V and J are TRBV19 and TRBJ2-6; D uncertain. Germline values: CDR1 LNHDA, CDR2 SQIVND (reference sequence). Trimming stripped 1 base from V and 2 bases from J, with 3 bases between. The CDR3 contains 14 residues. The CDR3 spells CASSIVTGANVLTF. The DNA for the CDR3 is TGTGCCAGTAGTATAGTAACTGGGGCCAACGTCCTGACTTTC.

This chain links TRBV4-3 with TRBJ2-5, with 7 bases fitting TRBD2. The end of the DNA fits TRBJ2-7 better, so the J call may be wrong. Germline CDR1 reads LGHNA; CDR2 reads YSLEER. The CDR3 has 15 residues. The CDR3, as DNA: TGCGCCAGCAGCCTTAGCGGGTCCAGCTCCTACGAGCAGTACTTC. This encodes CASSLSGSSSYEQYF.

This sequence joins TRBV5-6 and TRBJ1-2, with a possible D match to TRBD1 (5 bases). Trimming removed 4 bases from V and 0 bases from J, with 19 bases in between. Germline V CDR1 and CDR2: SGHDT, YYEEEE. The CDR3 totals 17 residues. In nucleotides, the CDR3 is TGTGCCAGCAGCAGTCCGGGGGACTACTTTTCTAACTATGGCTACACCTTC. Protein sequence: CASSSPGDYFSNYGYTF.